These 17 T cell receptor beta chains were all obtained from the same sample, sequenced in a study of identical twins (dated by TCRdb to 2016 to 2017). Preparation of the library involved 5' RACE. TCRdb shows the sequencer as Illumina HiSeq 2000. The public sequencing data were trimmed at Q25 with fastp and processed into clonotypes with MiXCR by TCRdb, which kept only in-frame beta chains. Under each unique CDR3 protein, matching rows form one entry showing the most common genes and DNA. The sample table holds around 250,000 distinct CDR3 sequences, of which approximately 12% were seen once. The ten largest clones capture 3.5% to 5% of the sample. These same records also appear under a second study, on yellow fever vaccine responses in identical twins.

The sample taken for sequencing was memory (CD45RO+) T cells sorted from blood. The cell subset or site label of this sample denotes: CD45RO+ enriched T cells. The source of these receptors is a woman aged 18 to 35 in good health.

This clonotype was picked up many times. The CDR3 spells CSAIGGGLGDTQYF. The CDR3 DNA sequence: TGCAGTGCTATCGGGGGGGGGCTGGGAGATACGCAGTATTTT. The chain joins TRBV20-1 to TRBJ2-3, with 8 bases fitting TRBD2. The junction had 8 bases not matched to a gene; V was cut back by 4 bases and J by 5 bases. CDR3 length: 14 amino acids. Germline values: CDR1 DFQATT, CDR2 SNEGSKA (reference sequence).

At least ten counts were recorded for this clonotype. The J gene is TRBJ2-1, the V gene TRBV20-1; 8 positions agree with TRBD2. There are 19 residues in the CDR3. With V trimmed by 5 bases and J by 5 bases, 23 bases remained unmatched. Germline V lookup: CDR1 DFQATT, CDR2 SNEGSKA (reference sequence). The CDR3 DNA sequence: TGCAGTGCTCGACCATCGACTCCTAGTGCGGGAGGTACAAACAATGAGCAGTTCTTC. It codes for CSARPSTPSAGGTNNEQFF.

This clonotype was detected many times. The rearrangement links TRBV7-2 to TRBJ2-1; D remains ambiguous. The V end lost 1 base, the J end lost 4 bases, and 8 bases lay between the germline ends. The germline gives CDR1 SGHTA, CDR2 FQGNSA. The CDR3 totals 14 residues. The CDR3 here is CASSLGLKYNEQFF. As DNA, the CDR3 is TGTGCCAGCAGCTTAGGTCTCAAATACAATGAGCAGTTCTTC.

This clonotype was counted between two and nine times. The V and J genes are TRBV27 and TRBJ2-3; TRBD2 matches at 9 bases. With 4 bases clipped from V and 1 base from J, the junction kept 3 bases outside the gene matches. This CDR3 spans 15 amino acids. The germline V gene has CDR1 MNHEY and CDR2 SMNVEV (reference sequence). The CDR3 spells CASSYLAGRTDTQYF. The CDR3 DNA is TGTGCCAGCAGTTACCTAGCGGGACGCACAGATACGCAGTATTTT.

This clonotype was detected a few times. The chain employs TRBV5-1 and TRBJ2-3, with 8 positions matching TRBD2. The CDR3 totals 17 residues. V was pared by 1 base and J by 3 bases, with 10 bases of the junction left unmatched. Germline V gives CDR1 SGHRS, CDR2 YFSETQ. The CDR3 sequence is CASSLPLEAGGTDTQYF. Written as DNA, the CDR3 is TGCGCCAGCAGCTTGCCCCTAGAGGCGGGGGGTACAGATACGCAGTATTTT.

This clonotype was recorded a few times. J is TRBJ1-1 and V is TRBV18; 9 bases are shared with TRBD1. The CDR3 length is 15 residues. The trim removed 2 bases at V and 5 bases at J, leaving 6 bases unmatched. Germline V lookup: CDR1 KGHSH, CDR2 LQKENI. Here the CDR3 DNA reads TGTGCCAGCTCACCAAAGACAGGGGGACGGACTGAAGCTTTCTTT. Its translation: CASSPKTGGRTEAFF.

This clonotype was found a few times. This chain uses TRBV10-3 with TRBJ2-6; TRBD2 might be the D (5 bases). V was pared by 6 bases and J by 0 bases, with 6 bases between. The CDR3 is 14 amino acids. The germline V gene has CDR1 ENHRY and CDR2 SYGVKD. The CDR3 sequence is CAIRGDSGANVLTF. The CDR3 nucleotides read TGTGCCATCAGGGGAGACTCTGGGGCCAACGTCCTGACTTTC.

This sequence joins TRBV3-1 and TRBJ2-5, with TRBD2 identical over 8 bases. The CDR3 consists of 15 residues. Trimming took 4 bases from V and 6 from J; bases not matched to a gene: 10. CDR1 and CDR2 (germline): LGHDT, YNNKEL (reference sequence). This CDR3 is CASSLLSGVGKTQYF. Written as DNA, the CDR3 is TGTGCCAGCAGCCTCCTTAGCGGGGTGGGGAAGACCCAGTACTTC.

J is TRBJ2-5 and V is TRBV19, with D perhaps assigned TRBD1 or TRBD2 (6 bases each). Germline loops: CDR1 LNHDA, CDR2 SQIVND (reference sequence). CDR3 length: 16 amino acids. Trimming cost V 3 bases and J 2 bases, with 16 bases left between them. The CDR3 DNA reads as TGTGCCAGTAGTATTATCGGGGGCCTACTTCAAGAGACCCAGTACTTC. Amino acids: CASSIIGGLLQETQYF.

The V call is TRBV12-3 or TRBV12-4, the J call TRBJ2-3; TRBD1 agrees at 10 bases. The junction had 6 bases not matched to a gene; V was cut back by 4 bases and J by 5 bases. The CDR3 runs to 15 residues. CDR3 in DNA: TGTGCCAGCAGTTACGGACAGGGGGGAAAAGATACGCAGTATTTT. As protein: CASSYGQGGKDTQYF.

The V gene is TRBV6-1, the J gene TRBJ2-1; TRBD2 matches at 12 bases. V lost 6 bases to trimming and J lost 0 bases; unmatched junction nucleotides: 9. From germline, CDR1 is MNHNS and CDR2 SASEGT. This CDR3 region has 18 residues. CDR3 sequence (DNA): TGTGCCAGCAGCCGACTAGCGGGAGAGATGACCTCCTACAATGAGCAGTTCTTC. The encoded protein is CASSRLAGEMTSYNEQFF.

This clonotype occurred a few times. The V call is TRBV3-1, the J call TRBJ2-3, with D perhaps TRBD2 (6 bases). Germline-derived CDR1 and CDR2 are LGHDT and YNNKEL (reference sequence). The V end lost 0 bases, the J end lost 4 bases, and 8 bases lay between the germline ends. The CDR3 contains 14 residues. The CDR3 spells CASSQDSGADTQYF. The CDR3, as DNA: TGTGCCAGCAGCCAAGATTCGGGGGCAGATACGCAGTATTTT.

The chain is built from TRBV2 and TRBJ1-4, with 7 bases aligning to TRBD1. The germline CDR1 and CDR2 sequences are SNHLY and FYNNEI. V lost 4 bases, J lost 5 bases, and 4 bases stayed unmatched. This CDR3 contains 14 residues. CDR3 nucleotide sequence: TGTGCCAGCAGTGCCCAGGACAGGAATGAAAAACTGTTTTTT. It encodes CASSAQDRNEKLFF.

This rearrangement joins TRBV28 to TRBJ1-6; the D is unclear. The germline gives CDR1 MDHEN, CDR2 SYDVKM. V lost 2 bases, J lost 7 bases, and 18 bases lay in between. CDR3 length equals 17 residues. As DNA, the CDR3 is TGTGCCAGCAGTTTACTCCCCGGGCAGAAAGAAAATTCACCCCTCCACTTT. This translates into CASSLLPGQKENSPLHF. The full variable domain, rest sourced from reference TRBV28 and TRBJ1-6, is DVKVTQSSRYLVKRTGEKVFLECVQDMDHENMFWYRQDPGLGLRLIYFSYDVKMKEKGDIPEGYSVSREKKERFSLILESASTNQTSMYLCASSLLPGQKENSPLHFGNGTRLTVT.

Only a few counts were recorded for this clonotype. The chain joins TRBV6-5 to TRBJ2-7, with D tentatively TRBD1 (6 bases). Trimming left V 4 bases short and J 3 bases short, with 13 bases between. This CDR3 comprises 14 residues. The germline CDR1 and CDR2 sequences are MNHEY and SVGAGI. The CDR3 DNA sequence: TGTGCCAGCAGTTGGAACAGGGTCGTCTACGAGCAGTACTTC. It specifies CASSWNRVVYEQYF.

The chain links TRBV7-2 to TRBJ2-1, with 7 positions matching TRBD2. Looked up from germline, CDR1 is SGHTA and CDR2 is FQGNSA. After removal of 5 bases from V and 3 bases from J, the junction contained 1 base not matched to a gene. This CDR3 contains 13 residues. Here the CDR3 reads CASSGGGYNEQFF. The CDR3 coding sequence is TGTGCCAGCAGCGGCGGGGGCTACAATGAGCAGTTCTTC. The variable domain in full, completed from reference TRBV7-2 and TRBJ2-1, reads GAGVSQSPSNKVTEKGKDVELRCDPISGHTALYWYRQSLGQGLEFLIYFQGNSAPDKSGLPSDRFSAERTGGSVSTLTIQRTQQEDSAVYLCASSGGGYNEQFFGPGTRLTVL.

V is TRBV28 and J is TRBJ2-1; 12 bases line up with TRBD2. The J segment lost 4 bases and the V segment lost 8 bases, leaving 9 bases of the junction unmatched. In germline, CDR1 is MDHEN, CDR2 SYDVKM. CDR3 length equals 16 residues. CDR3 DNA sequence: TGTGCCAGCGAGGCTAGCGGGAGGGCCAGGTACAATGAGCAGTTCTTC. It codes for CASEASGRARYNEQFF.